This T cell receptor (beta chain) is from a study of a mutant IDH1 vaccine in newly diagnosed glioma. Turning to the study itself: Vaccinations were initiated 4-6 weeks following radiotherapy alone, or were given together with temozolomide cycles. Previous treatment comprised radiotherapy, temozolomide, or both, mostly both. Among treated patients, around 62% were male and around 40% female, and mean age was approximately 43 years.

Germline lookup yields CDR1 GTSNPN and CDR2 SVGIG (reference sequence). This CDR3 comprises 18 residues. J lost 0 bases, V lost 2 bases, and 13 bases had no gene match. Time point defined: week 23, last vaccination. Vaccine doses each comprised 300 ug of mutant IDH1 20-mer peptide, with topical imiquimod. Study-wide points: Detectable vaccine-induced immune responses arose in approximately 93% of patients.

In regard to this clone: Its antigen is not identified.

The table came from immunoSEQ multiplex PCR; TCRdb's copy has only in-frame clones and leaves some out. Seen here are 40,000 to 50,000 clones, under 80% observed once, and the top ten hold around 5.3%. The material sequenced was PBMCs, taken from a glioma patient whose treatment included an IDH1 peptide vaccine. The V gene is TRBV30, the J gene TRBJ1-3; 7 bases align to TRBD1. The TCR was taken from a man aged 50-59 years with glioma. CDR3 protein: CAWSPWGGGIYSGNTIYF. The CDR3 nucleotides are TGTGCCTGGAGTCCTTGGGGAGGGGGCATATACTCTGGAAACACCATATATTTT.